The T cell receptor beta chain under discussion was sequenced for a study of T-cell memory formation after mild COVID-19. Notes on the study in general: Contracting CD8+ clones were enriched in EMRA, CD4+ mainly in CM and EM. CD4/CD8 balance held among clones contracting day 15 to 85, and later expanders leaned CD4+.

Germline loops: CDR1 SNHLY, CDR2 FYNNEI. This CDR3 has 13 amino acids. With V trimmed by 9 bases and J by 4 bases, 5 bases remained unmatched. One entry per CDR3 protein, called by TCRdb with MiXCR from the 5' RACE reads. The profile shows approximately 250,000 distinct CDR3 sequences, roughly 17% of them singletons. Details on this clonotype: Its antigen is undetermined.

Sequencing was performed on PBMCs or a T cell subset sorted from them (not recorded which). This chain links TRBV2 with TRBJ2-1; 8 bases are shared with TRBD2. This clonotype was obtained from a man aged 18 to 29 who had mild COVID-19 (a few samples of this study predate the infection). Cell type and time point are not known. Here the CDR3 reads CARSGGEYNEQFF. The CDR3 DNA is TGTGCCAGAAGCGGGGGAGAGTACAATGAGCAGTTCTTC.